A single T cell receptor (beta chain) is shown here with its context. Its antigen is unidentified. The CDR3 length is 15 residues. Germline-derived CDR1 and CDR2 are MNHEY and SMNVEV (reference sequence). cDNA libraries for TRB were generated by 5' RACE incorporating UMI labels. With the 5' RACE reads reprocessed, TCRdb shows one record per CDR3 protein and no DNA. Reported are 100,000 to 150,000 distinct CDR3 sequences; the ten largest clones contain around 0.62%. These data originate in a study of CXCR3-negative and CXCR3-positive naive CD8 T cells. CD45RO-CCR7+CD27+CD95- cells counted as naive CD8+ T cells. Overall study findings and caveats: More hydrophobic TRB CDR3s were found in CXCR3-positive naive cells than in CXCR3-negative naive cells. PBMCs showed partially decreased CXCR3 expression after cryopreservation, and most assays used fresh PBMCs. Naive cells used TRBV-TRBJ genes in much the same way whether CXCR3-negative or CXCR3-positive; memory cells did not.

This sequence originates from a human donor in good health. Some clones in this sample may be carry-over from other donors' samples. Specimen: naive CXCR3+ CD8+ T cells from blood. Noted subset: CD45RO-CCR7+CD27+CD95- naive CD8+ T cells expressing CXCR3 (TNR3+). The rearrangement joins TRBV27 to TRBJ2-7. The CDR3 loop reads CASSVFGGGSYEQYF.